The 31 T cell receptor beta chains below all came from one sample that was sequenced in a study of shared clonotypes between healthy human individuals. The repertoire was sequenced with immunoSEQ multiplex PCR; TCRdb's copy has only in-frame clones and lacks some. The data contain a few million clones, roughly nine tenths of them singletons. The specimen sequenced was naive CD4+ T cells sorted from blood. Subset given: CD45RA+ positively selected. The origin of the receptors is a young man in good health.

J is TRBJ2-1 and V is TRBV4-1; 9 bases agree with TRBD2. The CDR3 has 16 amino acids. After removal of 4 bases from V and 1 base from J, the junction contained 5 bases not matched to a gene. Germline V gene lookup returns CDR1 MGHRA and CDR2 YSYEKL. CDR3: CASSLSGSASYNEQFF. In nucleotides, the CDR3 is TGCGCCAGCAGCCTTAGCGGGAGTGCATCCTACAATGAGCAGTTCTTC.

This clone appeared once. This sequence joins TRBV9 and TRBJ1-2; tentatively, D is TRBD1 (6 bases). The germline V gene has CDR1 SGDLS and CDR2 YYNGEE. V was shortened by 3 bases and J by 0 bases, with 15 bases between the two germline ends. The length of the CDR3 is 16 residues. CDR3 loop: CASSATTGFSNYGYTF. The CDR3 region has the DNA TGTGCCAGCAGCGCAACGACAGGATTTTCTAACTATGGCTACACCTTC.

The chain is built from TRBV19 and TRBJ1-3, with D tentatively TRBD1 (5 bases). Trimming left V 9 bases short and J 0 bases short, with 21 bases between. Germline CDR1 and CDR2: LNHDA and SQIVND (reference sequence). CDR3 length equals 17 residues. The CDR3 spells CASQDRTITGSGNTIYF. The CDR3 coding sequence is TGTGCCAGCCAAGATCGGACCATAACAGGCTCTGGAAACACCATATATTTT.

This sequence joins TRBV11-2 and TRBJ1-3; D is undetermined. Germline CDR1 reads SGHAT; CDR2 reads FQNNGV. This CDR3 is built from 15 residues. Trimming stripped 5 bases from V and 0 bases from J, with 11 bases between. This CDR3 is CASSPLPSSGNTIYF. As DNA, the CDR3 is TGTGCCAGCAGCCCGCTACCGAGCTCTGGAAACACCATATATTTT.

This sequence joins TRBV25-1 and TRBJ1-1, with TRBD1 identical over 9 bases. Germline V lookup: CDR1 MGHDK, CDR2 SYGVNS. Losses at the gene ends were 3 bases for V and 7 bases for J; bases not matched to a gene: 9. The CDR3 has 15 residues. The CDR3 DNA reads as TGTGCCAGCAGTGACCCCGGACAGGGGACCGATGAAGCTTTCTTT. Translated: CASSDPGQGTDEAFF. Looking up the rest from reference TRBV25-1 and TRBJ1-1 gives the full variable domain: EADIYQTPRYLVIGTGKKITLECSQTMGHDKMYWYQQDPGMELHLIHYSYGVNSTEKGDLSSESTVSRIRTEHFPLTLESARPSHTSQYLCASSDPGQGTDEAFFGQGTRLTVV.

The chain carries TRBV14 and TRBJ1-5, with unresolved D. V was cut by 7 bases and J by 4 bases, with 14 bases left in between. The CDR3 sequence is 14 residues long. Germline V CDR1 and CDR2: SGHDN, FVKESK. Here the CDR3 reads CASTPDLRNQPQHF. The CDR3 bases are TGTGCCAGCACCCCTGATCTCCGAAATCAGCCCCAGCATTTT.

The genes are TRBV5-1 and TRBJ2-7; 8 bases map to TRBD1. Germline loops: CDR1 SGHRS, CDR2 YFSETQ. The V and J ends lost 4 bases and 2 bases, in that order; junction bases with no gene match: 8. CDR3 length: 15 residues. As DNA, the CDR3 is TGCGCCAGCAGCCCGCCGTGGACAGGGACCTACGAGCAGTACTTC. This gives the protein CASSPPWTGTYEQYF.

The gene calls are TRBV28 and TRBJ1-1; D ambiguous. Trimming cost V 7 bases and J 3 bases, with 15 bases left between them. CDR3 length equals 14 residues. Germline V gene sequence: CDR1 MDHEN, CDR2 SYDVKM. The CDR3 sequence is CASTPGPSYTEAFF. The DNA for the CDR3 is TGTGCCAGCACCCCAGGCCCGTCGTACACTGAAGCTTTCTTT. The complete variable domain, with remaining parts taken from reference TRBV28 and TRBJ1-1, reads DVKVTQSSRYLVKRTGEKVFLECVQDMDHENMFWYRQDPGLGLRLIYFSYDVKMKEKGDIPEGYSVSREKKERFSLILESASTNQTSMYLCASTPGPSYTEAFFGQGTRLTVV.

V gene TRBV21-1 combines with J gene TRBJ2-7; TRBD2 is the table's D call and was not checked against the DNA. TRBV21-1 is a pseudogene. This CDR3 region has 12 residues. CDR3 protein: CASSKDGGSRYF. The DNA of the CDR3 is TGTGCCAGCAGCAAAGATGGGGGGTCACGGTACTTC.

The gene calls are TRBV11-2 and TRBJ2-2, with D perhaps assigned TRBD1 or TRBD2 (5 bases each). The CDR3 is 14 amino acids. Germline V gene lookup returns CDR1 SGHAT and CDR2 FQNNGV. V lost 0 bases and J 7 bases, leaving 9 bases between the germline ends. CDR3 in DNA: TGTGCCAGCAGCTTAGAAGGGACGGACGGGGAGCTGTTTTTT. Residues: CASSLEGTDGELFF.

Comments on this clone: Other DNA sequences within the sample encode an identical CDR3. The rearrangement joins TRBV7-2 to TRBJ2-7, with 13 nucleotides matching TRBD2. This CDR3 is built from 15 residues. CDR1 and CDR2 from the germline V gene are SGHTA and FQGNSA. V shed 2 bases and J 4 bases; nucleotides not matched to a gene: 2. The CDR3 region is CASSLQLAGGYEQYF. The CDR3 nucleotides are TGTGCCAGCAGCTTACAACTAGCGGGAGGGTACGAGCAGTACTTC.

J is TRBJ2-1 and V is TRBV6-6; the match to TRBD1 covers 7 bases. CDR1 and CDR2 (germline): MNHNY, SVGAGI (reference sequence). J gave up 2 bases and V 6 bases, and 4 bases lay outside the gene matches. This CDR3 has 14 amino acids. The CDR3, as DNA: TGTGCCAGCAGCGCCGGGACAGCCTACAATGAGCAGTTCTTC. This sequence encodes CASSAGTAYNEQFF.

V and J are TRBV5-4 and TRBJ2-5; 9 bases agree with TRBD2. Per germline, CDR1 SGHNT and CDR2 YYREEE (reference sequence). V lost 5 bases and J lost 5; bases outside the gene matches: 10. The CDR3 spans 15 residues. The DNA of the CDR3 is TGTGCCAGCAGAAAGGCGGGACTAGCAGGGGAGACCCAGTACTTC. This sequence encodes CASRKAGLAGETQYF.

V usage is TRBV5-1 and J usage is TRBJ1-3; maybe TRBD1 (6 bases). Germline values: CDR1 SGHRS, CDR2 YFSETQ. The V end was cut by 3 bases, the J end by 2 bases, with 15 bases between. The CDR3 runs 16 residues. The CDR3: CASSSTGTTAGNTIYF. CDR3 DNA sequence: TGCGCCAGCAGCTCAACCGGGACAACTGCTGGAAACACCATATATTTT.

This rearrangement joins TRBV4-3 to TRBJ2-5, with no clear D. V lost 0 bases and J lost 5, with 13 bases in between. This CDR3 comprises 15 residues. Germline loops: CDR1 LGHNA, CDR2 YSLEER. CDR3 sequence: CASSQDRIPTETQYF. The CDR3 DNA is TGCGCCAGCAGCCAAGATCGGATCCCGACCGAGACCCAGTACTTC.

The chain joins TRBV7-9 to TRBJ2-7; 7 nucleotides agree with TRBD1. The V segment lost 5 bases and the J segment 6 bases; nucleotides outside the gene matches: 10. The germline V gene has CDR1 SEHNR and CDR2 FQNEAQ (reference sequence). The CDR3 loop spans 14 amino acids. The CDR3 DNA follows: TGTGCCAGCAGCAAAAGACAGGGTTTCCTCGAGCAGTACTTC. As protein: CASSKRQGFLEQYF.

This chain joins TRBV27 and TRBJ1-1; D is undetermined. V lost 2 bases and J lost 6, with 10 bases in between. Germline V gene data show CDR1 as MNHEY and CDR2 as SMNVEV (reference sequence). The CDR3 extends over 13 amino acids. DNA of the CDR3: TGTGCCAGCAGTTTAAGGGAGGCCTCTGAAGCTTTCTTT. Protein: CASSLREASEAFF.

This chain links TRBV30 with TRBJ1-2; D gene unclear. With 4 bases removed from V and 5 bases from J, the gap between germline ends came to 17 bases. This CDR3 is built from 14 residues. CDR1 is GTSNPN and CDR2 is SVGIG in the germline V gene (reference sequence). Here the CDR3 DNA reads TGTGCCTGGACCCCACAACGGCTATCTTATGGCTACACCTTC. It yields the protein CAWTPQRLSYGYTF.

The chain's CDR3 is CASSSSGTNTGELFF. The DNA for the CDR3 is TGTGCCAGCAGCTCTAGCGGAACTAACACCGGGGAGCTGTTTTTT. This sequence joins TRBV9 and TRBJ2-2; 7 nucleotides line up with TRBD2. The CDR3 extends over 15 amino acids. The V and J ends lost 4 bases and 2 bases, in that order; junction bases with no gene match: 5. Per the germline V gene, CDR1 is SGDLS and CDR2 is YYNGEE.

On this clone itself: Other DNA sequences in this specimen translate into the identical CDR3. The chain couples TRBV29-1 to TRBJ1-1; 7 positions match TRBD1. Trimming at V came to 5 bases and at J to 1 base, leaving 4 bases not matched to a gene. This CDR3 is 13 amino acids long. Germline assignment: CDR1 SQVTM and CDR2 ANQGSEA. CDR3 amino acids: CSVRTGGNTEAFF. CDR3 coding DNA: TGCAGCGTTAGGACAGGCGGGAACACTGAAGCTTTCTTT.

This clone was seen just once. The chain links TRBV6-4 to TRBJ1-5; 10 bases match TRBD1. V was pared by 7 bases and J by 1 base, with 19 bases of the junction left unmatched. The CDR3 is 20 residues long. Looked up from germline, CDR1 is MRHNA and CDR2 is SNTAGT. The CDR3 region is CASTLIHRDRGPQSNQPQHF. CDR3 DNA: TGTGCCAGCACTCTAATCCACCGGGACAGGGGCCCCCAAAGCAATCAGCCCCAGCATTTT.

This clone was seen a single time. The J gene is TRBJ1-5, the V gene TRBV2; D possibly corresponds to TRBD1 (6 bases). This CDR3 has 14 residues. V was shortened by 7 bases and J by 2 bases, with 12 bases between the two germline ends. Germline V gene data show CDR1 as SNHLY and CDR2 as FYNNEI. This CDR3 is CASMGGSGNQPQHF. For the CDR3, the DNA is TGTGCCAGCATGGGGGGCTCGGGCAATCAGCCCCAGCATTTT.

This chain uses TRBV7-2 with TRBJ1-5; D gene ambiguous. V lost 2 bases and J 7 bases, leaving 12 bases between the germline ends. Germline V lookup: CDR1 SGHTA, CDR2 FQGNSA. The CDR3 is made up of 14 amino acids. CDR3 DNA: TGTGCCAGCAGCTTACGGGTTCAAGGACAGCCCCAGCATTTT. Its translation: CASSLRVQGQPQHF. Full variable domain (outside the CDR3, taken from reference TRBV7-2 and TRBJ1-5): GAGVSQSPSNKVTEKGKDVELRCDPISGHTALYWYRQSLGQGLEFLIYFQGNSAPDKSGLPSDRFSAERTGGSVSTLTIQRTQQEDSAVYLCASSLRVQGQPQHFGDGTRLSIL.

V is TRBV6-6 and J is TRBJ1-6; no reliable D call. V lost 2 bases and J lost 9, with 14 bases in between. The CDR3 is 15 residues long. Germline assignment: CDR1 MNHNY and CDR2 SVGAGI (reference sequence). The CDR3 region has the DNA TGTGCCAGCAGTTACGTTTGGGGTGAGGGTTCACCCCTCCACTTT. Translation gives CASSYVWGEGSPLHF.

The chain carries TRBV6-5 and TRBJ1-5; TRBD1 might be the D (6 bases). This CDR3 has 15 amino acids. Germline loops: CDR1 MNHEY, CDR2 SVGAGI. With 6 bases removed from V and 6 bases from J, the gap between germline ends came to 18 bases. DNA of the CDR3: TGTGCCAGCAGCCCGATGGGGGGGGCGATTCAGCCCCAGCATTTT. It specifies CASSPMGGAIQPQHF.

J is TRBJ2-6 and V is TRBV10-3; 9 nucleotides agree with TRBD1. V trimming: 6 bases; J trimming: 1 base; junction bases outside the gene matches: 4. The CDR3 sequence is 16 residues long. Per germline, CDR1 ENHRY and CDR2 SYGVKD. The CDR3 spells CAIRPGQGSGANVLTF. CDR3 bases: TGTGCCATCAGGCCGGGACAGGGTTCTGGGGCCAACGTCCTGACTTTC.

CDR3 in DNA: TGCGCCAGCGGAAGACTAGCGGGAGGCGAGCAGTACTTC. Protein: CASGRLAGGEQYF. This chain connects TRBV5-1 to TRBJ2-7, with 13 positions matching TRBD2. The CDR3 totals 13 residues. In germline, CDR1 is SGHRS, CDR2 YFSETQ. V was clipped by 7 bases and J by 6 bases; unmatched bases: 4.

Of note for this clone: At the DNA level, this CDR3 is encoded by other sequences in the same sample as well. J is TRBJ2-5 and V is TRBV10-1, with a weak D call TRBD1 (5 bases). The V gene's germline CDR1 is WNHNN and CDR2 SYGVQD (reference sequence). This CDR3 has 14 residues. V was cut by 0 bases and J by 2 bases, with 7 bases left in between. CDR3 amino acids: CASSESRGQETQYF. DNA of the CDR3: TGCGCCAGCAGTGAGTCAAGGGGACAAGAGACCCAGTACTTC.

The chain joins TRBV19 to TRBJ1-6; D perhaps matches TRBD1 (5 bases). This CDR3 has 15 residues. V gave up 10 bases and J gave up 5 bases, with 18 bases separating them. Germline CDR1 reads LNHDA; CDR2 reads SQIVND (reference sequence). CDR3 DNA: TGTGCCACCGTAGCAGGGCCAGGGAATAATTCACCCCTCCACTTT. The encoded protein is CATVAGPGNNSPLHF. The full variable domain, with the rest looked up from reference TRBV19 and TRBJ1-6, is DGGITQSPKYLFRKEGQNVTLSCEQNLNHDAMYWYRQDPGQGLRLIYYSQIVNDFQKGDIAEGYSVSREKKESFPLTVTSAQKNPTAFYLCATVAGPGNNSPLHFGNGTRLTVT.

CDR3 DNA: TGTGCCAGCAGTGACGGGGCAGGGGGAAGCACTGAAGCTTTCTTT. Its protein is CASSDGAGGSTEAFF. The chain recombines TRBV6-6 with TRBJ1-1; TRBD1 matches at 7 bases. Germline CDR1 and CDR2: MNHNY and SVGAGI (reference sequence). V was clipped by 5 bases and J by 4 bases; unmatched bases: 10. The CDR3 has 15 residues.

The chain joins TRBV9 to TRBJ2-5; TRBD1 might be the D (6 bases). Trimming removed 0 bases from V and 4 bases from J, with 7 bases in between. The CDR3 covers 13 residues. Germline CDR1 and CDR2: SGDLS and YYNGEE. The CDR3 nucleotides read TGTGCCAGCAGCGTAGTACAGGGAGAGACCCAGTACTTC. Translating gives CASSVVQGETQYF.